This is a list of T cell receptor beta chains from one sample in a study of T cell repertoires in cytomegalovirus infection. TCRdb re-called the reads with MiXCR, one entry per CDR3 protein. The top ten clones hold 18% of a sample with about 700,000 distinct CDR3 sequences, roughly 36% of them seen once. Their antigens are not known. Source: cultured PBMCs, taken from culture after CMV antigen stimulation. The receptor source for this set is a human donor in good health (CMV status not recorded). Some clones in this sample may be carry-over from other donors' samples. Both conserved end residues are part of each CDR3. A D gene is named only where the DNA matches it firmly. Only some rows state a clone size, as once, few, many or a class for expanded clones.

TRBJ1-5 | NA | few | TRBV7-9 | TGTGCCAGCAGCCCCCTCGGAGGCAATCAGCCCCAGCATTTT | CASSPLGGNQPQHF
TRBJ1-2 | NA | NA | TRBV11-2 | TGTGCCAGCAGCATAGGCGACTATGGCTACACCTTC | CASSIGDYGYTF
TRBJ2-1 | TRBD2 | NA | TRBV20-1 | TGCAGTGCTAGAGTAAGCGGGGGAACATCTACCTCCTACAATGAGCAGTTCTTC | CSARVSGGTSTSYNEQFF
TRBJ2-7 | TRBD2 | NA | TRBV19 | TGTGCCAGTAGTATCGCCGGGACTAGAGGCGAGCAGTACTTC | CASSIAGTRGEQYF
TRBJ2-7 | TRBD1 | NA | TRBV5-4 | TGTGCCAGCAGCGCTGGGACAGGGGCTAACTACGAGCAGTACTTC | CASSAGTGANYEQYF
TRBJ2-5 | NA | NA | TRBV6-2/TRBV6-3 | TGTGCCAGCATAAGAAGGGACGAAGAGACCCAGTACTTC | CASIRRDEETQYF
TRBJ2-7 | NA | NA | TRBV6-2/TRBV6-3 | TGTGCCAGCAGTTATTCATCCATCTCCTCCTACGAGCAGTACTTC | CASSYSSISSYEQYF
TRBJ2-7 | TRBD1 | NA | TRBV4-1 | TGCGCCAGCAGCCAAGATACCCGCGGGACAGGGGGCAACGACGAGCAGTACTTC | CASSQDTRGTGGNDEQYF
TRBJ2-7 | NA | NA | TRBV27 | TGTGCCAGCAGTATATCGGGGAGCTCCTACGAGCAGTACTTC | CASSISGSSYEQYF
TRBJ2-1 | NA | NA | TRBV11-3 | TGTGCCAGCAGCCGCAGCGGGACAGACCTCAATGAGCAGTTCTTC | CASSRSGTDLNEQFF
TRBJ1-4 | NA | few | TRBV12-3/TRBV12-4 | TGTGCCAGCAGTTTACTAAGGGAAAAACTGTTTTTT | CASSLLREKLFF
TRBJ2-5 | NA | few | TRBV6-5 | TGTGCCAGCAGACTAACAGGGCTAGAGACCCAGTACTTC | CASRLTGLETQYF
TRBJ2-7 | NA | NA | TRBV7-6 | TGTGCCAGCAGCACAACGCCCTCACAGCGTGTCGAGCAGTACTTC | CASSTTPSQRVEQYF
TRBJ1-5 | NA | NA | TRBV20-1 | TGCAGTGCTAGTGGGTTTTGGAGCAATCAGCCCCAGCATTTT | CSASGFWSNQPQHF
TRBJ1-5 | NA | NA | TRBV23-1 | TGCGCCAGCAGTCAATCGGAAGACAGAGAGAAAAATCAGCCCCAGCATTTT | CASSQSEDREKNQPQHF
TRBJ1-4 | NA | many | TRBV7-2 | TGTGCCAGCAGCTTAAGGCCCCCGACAGGACGAAATGAAAAACTGTTTTTT | CASSLRPPTGRNEKLFF
TRBJ2-1 | NA | few | TRBV19 | TGTGCCAGTAGTATCGGCCAGGTCTACAATGAGCAGTTCTTC | CASSIGQVYNEQFF
TRBJ1-4 | NA | many | TRBV7-6 | TGTGCCAGCAGCCGACAACCGGGACACCCAACTAATGAAAAACTGTTTTTT | CASSRQPGHPTNEKLFF
TRBJ1-6 | TRBD1 | NA | TRBV19 | TGTGCCAGTAAGGACAGGGTAGATTCACCCCTCCACTTT | CASKDRVDSPLHF
TRBJ2-3 | NA | few | TRBV7-2 | TGTGCCAGCAGCCCGGGGACCCTAGCTTACACAGATACGCAGTATTTT | CASSPGTLAYTDTQYF
TRBJ1-5 | NA | NA | TRBV19 | TGTGCCACGGGGGGGAGACAGACTAATCAGCCCCAGCATTTT | CATGGRQTNQPQHF
TRBJ2-3 | NA | few | TRBV6-2/TRBV6-3 | TGTGCCAGCAGTTACTCATCTAGCAGCTACACAGATACGCAGTATTTT | CASSYSSSSYTDTQYF
TRBJ2-1 | TRBD1 | NA | TRBV5-1 | TGCGCCAGCAGCGTGGAACAGGGGAGCGAGCAGTTCTTC | CASSVEQGSEQFF
TRBJ2-1 | TRBD2 | few | TRBV7-9 | TGTGCCAGCAGCGCGACTAGCGGGAGCTCCTACAATGAGCAGTTCTTC | CASSATSGSSYNEQFF
TRBJ2-7 | TRBD1 | few | TRBV18 | TGTGCCAGCTCGGGGACAGTCTACGAGCAGTACTTC | CASSGTVYEQYF
TRBJ2-5 | TRBD2 | many | TRBV19 | TGTGCCAGTAGTCCGACTAGCGGGAGGGCCGGGACCCAGTACTTC | CASSPTSGRAGTQYF
TRBJ1-6 | NA | few | TRBV6-1 | TGTGCCAGCGCCGCAAACGATAATTCACCCCTCCACTTT | CASAANDNSPLHF
TRBJ2-2 | TRBD2 | NA | TRBV7-9 | TGTGCCAGCAGCGCCGGGACTAGCGGGGCCAACACCGGGGAGCTGTTTTTT | CASSAGTSGANTGELFF
TRBJ2-7 | NA | NA | TRBV7-9 | TGTGCCAGCACCAGGGTTGTAGCGGAAAACTACGAGCAGTACTTC | CASTRVVAENYEQYF